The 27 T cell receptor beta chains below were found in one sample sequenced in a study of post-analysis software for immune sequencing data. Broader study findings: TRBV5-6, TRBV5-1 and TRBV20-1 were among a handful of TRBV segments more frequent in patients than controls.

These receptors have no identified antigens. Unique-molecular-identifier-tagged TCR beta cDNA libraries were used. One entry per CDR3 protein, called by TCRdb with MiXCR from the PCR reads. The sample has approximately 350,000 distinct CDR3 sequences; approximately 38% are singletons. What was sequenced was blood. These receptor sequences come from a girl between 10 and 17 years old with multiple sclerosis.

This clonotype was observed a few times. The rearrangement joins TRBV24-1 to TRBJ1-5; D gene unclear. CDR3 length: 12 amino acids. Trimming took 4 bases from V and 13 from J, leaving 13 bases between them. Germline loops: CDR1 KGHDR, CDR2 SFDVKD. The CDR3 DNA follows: TGTGCCACCAGTGACTCGGGTTATAAACAGCATTTT. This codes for CATSDSGYKQHF.

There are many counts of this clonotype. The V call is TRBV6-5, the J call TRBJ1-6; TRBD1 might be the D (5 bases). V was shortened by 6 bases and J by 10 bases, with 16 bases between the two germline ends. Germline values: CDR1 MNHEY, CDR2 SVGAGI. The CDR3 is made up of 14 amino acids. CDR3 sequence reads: CASRRDSGRSPLHF. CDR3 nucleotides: TGTGCCAGCAGGAGGGATTCAGGGCGCTCACCCCTCCACTTT.

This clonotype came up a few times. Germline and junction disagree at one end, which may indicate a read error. Here the CDR3 DNA reads TGCAGTGTTAGACGGGGGTCCCGGCAGTTCTTC. Its protein product is CSVRRGSRQFF. The gene calls are TRBV20-1 and TRBJ2-1; D may be TRBD2 (6 bases). The CDR3 is made up of 11 amino acids. The germline V gene encodes CDR1 DFQATT and CDR2 SNEGSKA (reference sequence).

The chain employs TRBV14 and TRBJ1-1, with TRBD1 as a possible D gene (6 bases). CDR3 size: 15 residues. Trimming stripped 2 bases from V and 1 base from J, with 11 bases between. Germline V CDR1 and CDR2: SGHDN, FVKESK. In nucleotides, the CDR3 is TGTGCCAGCAGCCAACTCTCGACAGGGAACACTGAAGCTTTCTTT. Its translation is CASSQLSTGNTEAFF.

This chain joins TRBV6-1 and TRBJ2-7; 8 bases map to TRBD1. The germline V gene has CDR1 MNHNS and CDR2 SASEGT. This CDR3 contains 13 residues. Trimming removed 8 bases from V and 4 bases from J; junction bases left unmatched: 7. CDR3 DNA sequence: TGTGCCAGCCGGACTGACAGGGGTTACGAGCAGTACTTC. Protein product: CASRTDRGYEQYF.

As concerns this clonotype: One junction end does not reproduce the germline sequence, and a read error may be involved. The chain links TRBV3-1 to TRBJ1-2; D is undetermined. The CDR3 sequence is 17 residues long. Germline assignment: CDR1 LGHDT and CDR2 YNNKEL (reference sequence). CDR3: CASRQGGQISRGYGYTF. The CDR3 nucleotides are TGTGCCAGCAGACAAGGTGGGCAAATAAGCCGCGGCTATGGCTACACCTTC.

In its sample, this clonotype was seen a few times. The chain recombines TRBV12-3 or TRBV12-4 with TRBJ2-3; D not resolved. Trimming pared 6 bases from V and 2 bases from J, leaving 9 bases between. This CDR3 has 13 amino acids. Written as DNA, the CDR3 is TGTGCCAGCAGCCAGCAGGACACAGATACGCAGTATTTT. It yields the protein CASSQQDTDTQYF.

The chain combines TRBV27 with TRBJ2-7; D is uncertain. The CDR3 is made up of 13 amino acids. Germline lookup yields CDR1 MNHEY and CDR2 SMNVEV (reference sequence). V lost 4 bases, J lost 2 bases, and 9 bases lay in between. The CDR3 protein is CASSSRVAYEQYF. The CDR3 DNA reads TGTGCCAGCAGTTCTAGGGTTGCCTACGAGCAGTACTTC.

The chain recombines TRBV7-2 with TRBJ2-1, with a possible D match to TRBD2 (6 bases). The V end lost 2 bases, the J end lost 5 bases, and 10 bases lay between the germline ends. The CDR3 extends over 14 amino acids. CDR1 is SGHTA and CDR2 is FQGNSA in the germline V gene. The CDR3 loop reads CASSLRDFNNEQFF. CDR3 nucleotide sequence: TGTGCCAGCAGCTTAAGGGACTTTAACAATGAGCAGTTCTTC.

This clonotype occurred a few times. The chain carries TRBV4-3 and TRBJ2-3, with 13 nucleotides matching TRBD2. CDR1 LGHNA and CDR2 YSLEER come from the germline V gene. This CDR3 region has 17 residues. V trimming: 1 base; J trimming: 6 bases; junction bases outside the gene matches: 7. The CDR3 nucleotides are TGCGCCAGCAGCCAAGCACAGACGACTAGCGGGGGGGATACGCAGTATTTT. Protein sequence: CASSQAQTTSGGDTQYF.

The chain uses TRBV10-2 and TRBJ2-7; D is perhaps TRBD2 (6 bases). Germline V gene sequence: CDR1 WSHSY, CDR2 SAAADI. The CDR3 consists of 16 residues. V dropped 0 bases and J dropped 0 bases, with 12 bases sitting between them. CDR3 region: CASSESGTASSYEQYF. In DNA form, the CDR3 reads TGCGCCAGCAGTGAGTCAGGGACTGCGAGCTCCTACGAGCAGTACTTC.

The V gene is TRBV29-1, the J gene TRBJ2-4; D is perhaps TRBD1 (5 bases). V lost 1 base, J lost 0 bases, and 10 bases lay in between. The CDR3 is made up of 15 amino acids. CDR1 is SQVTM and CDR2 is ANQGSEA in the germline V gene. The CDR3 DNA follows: TGCAGCGTTGAAGGGGGCCCTATAGCCAAAAACATTCAGTACTTC. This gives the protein CSVEGGPIAKNIQYF.

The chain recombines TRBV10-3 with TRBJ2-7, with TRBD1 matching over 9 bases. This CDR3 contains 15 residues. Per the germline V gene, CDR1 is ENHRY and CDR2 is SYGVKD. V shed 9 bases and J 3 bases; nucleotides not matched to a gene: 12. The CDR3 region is CAIRPGTGIIYEQYF. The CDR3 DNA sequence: TGTGCCATTAGACCAGGGACAGGGATTATCTACGAGCAGTACTTC.

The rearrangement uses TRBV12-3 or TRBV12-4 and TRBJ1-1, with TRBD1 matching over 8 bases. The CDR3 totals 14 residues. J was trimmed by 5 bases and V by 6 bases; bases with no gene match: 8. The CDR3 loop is CASRPTGVWTEAFF. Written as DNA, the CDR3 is TGTGCCAGCAGACCGACAGGGGTATGGACTGAAGCTTTCTTT.

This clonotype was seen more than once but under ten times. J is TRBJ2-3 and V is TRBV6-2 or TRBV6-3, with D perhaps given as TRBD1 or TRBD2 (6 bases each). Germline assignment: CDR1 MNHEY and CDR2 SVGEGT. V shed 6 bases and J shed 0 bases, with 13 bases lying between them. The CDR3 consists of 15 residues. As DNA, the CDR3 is TGTGCCAGCAGCCTTACGGGGGCTAGCACAGATACGCAGTATTTT. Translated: CASSLTGASTDTQYF.

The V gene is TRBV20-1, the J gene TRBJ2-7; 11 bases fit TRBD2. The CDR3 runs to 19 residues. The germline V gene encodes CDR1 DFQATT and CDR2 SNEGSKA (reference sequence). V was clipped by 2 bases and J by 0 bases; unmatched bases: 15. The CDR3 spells CSARSLTGLAEISSYEQYF. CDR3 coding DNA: TGCAGTGCTAGATCGTTAACGGGACTAGCGGAAATCAGCTCCTACGAGCAGTACTTC.

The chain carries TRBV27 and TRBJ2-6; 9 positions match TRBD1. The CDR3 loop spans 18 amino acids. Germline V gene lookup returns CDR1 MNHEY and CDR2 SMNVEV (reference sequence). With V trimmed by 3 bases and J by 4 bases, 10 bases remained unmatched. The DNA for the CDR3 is TGTGCCAGCAGTTTCCGTCCCGGGACAGGGTACGGGGCCAACGTCCTGACTTTC. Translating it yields CASSFRPGTGYGANVLTF.

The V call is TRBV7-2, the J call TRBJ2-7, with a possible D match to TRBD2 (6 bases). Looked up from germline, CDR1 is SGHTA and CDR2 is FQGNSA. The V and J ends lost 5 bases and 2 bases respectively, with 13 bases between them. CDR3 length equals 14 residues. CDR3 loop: CASSTRLEAYEQYF. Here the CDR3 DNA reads TGTGCCAGCAGCACACGACTAGAAGCCTACGAGCAGTACTTC.

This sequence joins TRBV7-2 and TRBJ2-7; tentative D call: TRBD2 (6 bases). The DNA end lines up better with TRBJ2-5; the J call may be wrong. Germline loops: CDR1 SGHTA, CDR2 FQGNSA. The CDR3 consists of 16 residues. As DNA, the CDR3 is TGTGCCAGCAGCCGGGGGACGGGGTTGGGGTCAGAGACCCAGTACTTC. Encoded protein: CASSRGTGLGSETQYF.

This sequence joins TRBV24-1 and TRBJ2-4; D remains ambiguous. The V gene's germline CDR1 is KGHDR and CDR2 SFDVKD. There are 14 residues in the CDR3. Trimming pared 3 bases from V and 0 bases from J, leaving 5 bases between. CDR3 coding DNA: TGTGCCACCAGTGATCAATTAGCCAAAAACATTCAGTACTTC. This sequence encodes CATSDQLAKNIQYF.

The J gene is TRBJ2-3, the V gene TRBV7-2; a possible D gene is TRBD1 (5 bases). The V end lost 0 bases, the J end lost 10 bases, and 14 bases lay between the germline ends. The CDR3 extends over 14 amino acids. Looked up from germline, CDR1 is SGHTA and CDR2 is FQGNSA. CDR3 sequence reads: CASSLAEDLGPQYF. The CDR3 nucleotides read TGTGCCAGCAGCTTAGCGGAAGACCTGGGGCCGCAGTATTTT.

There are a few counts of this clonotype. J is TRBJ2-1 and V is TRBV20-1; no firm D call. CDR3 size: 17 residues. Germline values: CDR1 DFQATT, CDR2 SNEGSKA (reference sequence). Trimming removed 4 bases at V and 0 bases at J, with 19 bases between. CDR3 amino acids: CSAKLLREPSSYNEQFF. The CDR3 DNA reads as TGCAGTGCTAAATTGTTGAGAGAGCCAAGCTCCTACAATGAGCAGTTCTTC.

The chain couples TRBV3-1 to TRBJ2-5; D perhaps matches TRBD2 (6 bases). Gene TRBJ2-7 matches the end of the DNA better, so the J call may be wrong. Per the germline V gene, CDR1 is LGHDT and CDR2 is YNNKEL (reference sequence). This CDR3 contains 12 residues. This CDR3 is CASSRSGDEQYF. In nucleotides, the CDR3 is TGTGCCAGCAGCCGCTCGGGGGACGAGCAGTACTTC.

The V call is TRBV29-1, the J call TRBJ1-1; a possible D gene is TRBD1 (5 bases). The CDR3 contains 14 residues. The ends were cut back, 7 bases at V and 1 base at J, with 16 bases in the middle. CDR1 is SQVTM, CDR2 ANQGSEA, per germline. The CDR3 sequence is CSAWGVAENTEAFF. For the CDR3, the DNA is TGCAGCGCCTGGGGGGTGGCTGAGAACACTGAAGCTTTCTTT.

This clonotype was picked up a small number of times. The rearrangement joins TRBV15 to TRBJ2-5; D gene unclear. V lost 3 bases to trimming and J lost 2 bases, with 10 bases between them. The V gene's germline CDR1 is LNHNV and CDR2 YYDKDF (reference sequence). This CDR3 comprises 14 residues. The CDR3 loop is CATSRSPGQETQYF. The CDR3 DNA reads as TGTGCCACCAGCAGGTCGCCAGGACAAGAGACCCAGTACTTC. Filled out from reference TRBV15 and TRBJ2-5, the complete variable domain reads DAMVIQNPRYQVTQFGKPVTLSCSQTLNHNVMYWYQQKSSQAPKLLFHYYDKDFNNEADTPDNFQSRRPNTSFCFLDIRSPGLGDTAMYLCATSRSPGQETQYFGPGTRLLVL.

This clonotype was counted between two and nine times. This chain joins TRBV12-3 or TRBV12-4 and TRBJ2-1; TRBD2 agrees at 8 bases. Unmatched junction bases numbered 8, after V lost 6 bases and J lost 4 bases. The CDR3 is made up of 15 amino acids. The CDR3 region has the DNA TGTGCCAGCAGACCACTAGCGGCCGTTTACAATGAGCAGTTCTTC. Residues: CASRPLAAVYNEQFF.

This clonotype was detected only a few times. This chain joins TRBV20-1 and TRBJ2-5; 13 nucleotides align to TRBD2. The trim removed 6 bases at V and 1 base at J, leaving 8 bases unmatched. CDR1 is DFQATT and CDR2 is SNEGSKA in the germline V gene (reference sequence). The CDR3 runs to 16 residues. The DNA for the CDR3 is TGCAGTGCGCCCCGACTAGCGGGGGGTCTCCAAGAGACCCAGTACTTC. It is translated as CSAPRLAGGLQETQYF.